This TCR beta chain comes out of a study of prognosis after radiotherapy for stage I lung cancer. Germline V CDR1 and CDR2: LGHNT, FRNRAP. The V and J ends lost 1 base and 6 bases respectively, with 7 bases between them. The CDR3 loop spans 13 amino acids. This clonotype was picked up many times. Genomic DNA was subjected to two-round multiplex PCR for amplification of TCR beta CDR3. First-round PCR employed TRBV- and TRBJ-specific primers for each gene. Each CDR3 protein gets one entry after TCRdb re-called the multiplex PCR reads with MiXCR. The sample has approximately 15,000 distinct CDR3 sequences, around two fifths seen once.

The chain couples TRBV12-5 to TRBJ2-1; D perhaps matches TRBD1 (6 bases). This TCR derives from a donor older than 45 with non-small cell lung cancer. The material sequenced was PBMCs, taken before or after stereotactic body radiation therapy (not recorded which). The CDR3 DNA follows: TGTGCTAGTGGTTTGGACAGGGTCAATGAGCAGTTCTTC. It encodes CASGLDRVNEQFF.